The clone carrying this T cell receptor (beta chain) was observed a handful of times. This sample is drawn from a study of early T cells in non-severe SARS-CoV-2 infection. About the research overall: Sequenced material consisted of bulk RNA (from unsorted whole blood), and chains were unpaired.

This CDR3 is 15 amino acids long. Germline V lookup: CDR1 MDHEN, CDR2 SYDVKM. V was clipped by 5 bases and J by 0 bases, with 8 bases between them. Separate cDNA molecules each had unique molecular identifiers attached to them. Each CDR3 protein gets one entry after TCRdb re-called the 5' RACE reads with MiXCR. The sample includes around 50,000 distinct CDR3 sequences, approximately 7.5% seen only once; the top ten take roughly 6%. The chain uses TRBV28 and TRBJ1-6; perhaps TRBD1 as D (6 bases). The TCR was taken from an adult who was a healthcare worker with PCR-confirmed SARS-CoV-2 infection or an uninfected control (not recorded which). Sequences were obtained from whole blood. CDR3 DNA sequence: TGTGCCAGCAGTAGGGGGAGCTCCTATAATTCACCCCTCCACTTT. Protein: CASSRGSSYNSPLHF. Together with reference TRBV28 and TRBJ1-6, the CDR3 gives the full variable domain: DVKVTQSSRYLVKRTGEKVFLECVQDMDHENMFWYRQDPGLGLRLIYFSYDVKMKEKGDIPEGYSVSREKKERFSLILESASTNQTSMYLCASSRGSSYNSPLHFGNGTRLTVT.